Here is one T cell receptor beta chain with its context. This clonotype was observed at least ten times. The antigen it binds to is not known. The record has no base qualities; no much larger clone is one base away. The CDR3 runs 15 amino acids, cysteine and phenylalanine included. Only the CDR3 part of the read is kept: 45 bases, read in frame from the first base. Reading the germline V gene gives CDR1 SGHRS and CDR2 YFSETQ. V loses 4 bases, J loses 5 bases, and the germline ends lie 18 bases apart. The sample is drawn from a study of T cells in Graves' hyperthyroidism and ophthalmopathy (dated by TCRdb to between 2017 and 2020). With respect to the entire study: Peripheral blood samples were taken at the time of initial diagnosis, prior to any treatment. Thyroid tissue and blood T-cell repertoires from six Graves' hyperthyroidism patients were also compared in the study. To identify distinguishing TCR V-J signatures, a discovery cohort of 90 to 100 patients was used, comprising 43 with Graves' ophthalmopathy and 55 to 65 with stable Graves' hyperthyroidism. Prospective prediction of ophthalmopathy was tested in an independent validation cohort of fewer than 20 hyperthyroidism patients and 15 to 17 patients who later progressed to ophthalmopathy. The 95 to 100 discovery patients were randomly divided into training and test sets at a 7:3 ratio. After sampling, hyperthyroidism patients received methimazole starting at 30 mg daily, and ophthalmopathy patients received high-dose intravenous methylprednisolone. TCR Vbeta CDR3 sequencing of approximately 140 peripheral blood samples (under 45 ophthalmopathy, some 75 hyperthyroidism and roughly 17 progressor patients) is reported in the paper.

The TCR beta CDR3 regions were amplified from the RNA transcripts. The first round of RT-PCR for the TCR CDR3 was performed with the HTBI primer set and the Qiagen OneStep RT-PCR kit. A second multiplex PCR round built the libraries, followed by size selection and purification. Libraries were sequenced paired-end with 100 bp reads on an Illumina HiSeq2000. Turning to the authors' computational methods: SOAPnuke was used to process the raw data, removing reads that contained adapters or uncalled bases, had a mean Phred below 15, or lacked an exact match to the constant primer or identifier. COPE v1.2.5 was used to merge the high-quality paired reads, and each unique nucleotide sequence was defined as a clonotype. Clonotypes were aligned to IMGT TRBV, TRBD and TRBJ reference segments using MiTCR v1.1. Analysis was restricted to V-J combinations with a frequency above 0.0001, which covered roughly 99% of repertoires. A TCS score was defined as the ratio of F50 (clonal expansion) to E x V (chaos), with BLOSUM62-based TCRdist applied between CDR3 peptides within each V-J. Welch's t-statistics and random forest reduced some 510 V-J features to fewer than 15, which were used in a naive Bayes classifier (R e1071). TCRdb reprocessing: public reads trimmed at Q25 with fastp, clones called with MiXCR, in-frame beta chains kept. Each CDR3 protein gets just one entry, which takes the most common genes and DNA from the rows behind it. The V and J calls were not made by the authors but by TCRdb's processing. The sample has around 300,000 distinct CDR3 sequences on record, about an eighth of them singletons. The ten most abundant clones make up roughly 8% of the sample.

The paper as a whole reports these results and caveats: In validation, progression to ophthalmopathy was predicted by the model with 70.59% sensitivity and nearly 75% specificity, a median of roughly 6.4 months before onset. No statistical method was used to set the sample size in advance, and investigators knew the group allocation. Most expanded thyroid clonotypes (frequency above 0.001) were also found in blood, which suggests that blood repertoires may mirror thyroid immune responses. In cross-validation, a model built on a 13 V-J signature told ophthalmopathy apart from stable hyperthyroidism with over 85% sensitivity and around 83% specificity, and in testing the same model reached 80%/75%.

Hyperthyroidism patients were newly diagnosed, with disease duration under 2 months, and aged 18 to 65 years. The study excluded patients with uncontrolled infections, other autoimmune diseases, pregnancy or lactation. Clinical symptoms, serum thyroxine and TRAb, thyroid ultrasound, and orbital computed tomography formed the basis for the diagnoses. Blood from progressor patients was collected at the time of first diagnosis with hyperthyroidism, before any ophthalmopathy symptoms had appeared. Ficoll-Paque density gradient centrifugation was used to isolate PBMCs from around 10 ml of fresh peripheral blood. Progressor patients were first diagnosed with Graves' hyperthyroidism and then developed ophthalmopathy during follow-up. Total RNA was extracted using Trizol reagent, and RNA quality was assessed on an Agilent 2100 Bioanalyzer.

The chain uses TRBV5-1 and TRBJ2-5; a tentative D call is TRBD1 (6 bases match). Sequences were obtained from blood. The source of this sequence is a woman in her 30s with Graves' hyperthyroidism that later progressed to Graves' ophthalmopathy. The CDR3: CASSNGGYRGETQYF. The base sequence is TGCGCCAGCAGCAATGGGGGCTACCGCGGGGAGACCCAGTACTTC. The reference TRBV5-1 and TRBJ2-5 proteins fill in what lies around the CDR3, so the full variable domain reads KAGVTQTPRYLIKTRGQQVTLSCSPISGHRSVSWYQQTPGQGLQFLFEYFSETQRNKGNFPGRFSGRQFSNSRSEMNVSTLELGDSALYLCASSNGGYRGETQYFGPGTRLLVL.